These 32 T cell receptor beta chains originate from one sample sequenced in a study of cytomegalovirus exposure and HLA in healthy donors. Profiled with immunoSEQ multiplex PCR; TCRdb holds only in-frame clones, not every one. Among over 150,000 clones, roughly 88% were seen once, and the ten largest hold about an eighth. Sequencing input: PBMCs. Receptors were obtained from a woman in her twenties or thirties in good health and CMV-seropositive.

The chain employs TRBV27 and TRBJ1-1, with TRBD1 matching 7 bases. This CDR3 is built from 14 residues. CDR1 is MNHEY, CDR2 SMNVEV, per germline (reference sequence). V gave up 6 bases and J gave up 2 bases; unmatched junction bases: 6. CDR3 coding DNA: TGTGCCAGCAGGCAGACAGGGTTCAACACTGAAGCTTTCTTT. It encodes CASRQTGFNTEAFF.

The V gene is TRBV4-2, the J gene TRBJ2-1; 11 bases are a match to TRBD2. The CDR3 is 17 amino acids. V gave up 0 bases and J gave up 8 bases; unmatched junction bases: 9. Germline CDR1 and CDR2: LGHNA and YNFKEQ. CDR3 in amino acids: CASSQEEGLAGGHEQFF. CDR3 nucleotides: TGTGCCAGCAGCCAAGAAGAAGGCCTAGCGGGAGGTCATGAGCAGTTCTTC.

CDR3 sequence reads: CASSQDLAASYEQYF. DNA of the CDR3: TGTGCCAGCAGCCAAGATCTAGCGGCGTCCTACGAGCAGTACTTC. This chain links TRBV4-2 with TRBJ2-7; 7 bases are shared with TRBD2. The CDR3 has 15 amino acids. Germline lookup yields CDR1 LGHNA and CDR2 YNFKEQ. V shed 0 bases, J shed 1 base, and the junction held 3 bases outside the gene matches.

This clone has more than one count but fewer than ten. CDR3 in DNA: TGTGCCAGCACCATTAGCGGGAGGGCCCGGGAGCAGTTCTTC. Encoded protein: CASTISGRAREQFF. V gene TRBV28 combines with J gene TRBJ2-1; 11 nucleotides align to TRBD2. The CDR3 is 14 amino acids. The J segment lost 10 bases and the V segment lost 7 bases, leaving 9 bases of the junction unmatched. Germline V gives CDR1 MDHEN, CDR2 SYDVKM.

The V gene is TRBV2, the J gene TRBJ2-7, with TRBD2 matching 7 bases. The CDR3 spans 14 residues. With 4 bases clipped from V and 2 bases from J, the junction kept 5 bases outside the gene matches. The germline V gene has CDR1 SNHLY and CDR2 FYNNEI. This chain's CDR3 is CASSGLAEAYEQYF. The CDR3 DNA reads TGTGCCAGCAGTGGGCTAGCGGAAGCCTACGAGCAGTACTTC.

The chain links TRBV19 to TRBJ2-4; TRBD1 might be the D (5 bases). CDR3 length equals 17 residues. CDR1 LNHDA and CDR2 SQIVND come from the germline V gene (reference sequence). V was clipped by 5 bases and J by 0 bases, with 17 bases between them. CDR3 loop: CASSVSFRELAKNIQYF. Here the CDR3 DNA reads TGTGCCAGTAGTGTATCATTCAGGGAACTAGCCAAAAACATTCAGTACTTC.

The V gene is TRBV19, the J gene TRBJ1-3; D perhaps matches TRBD1 (6 bases). Trimming stripped 5 bases from V and 0 bases from J, with 11 bases between. Germline V gene data show CDR1 as LNHDA and CDR2 as SQIVND (reference sequence). The CDR3 loop spans 15 amino acids. The CDR3 protein is CASSDRTVSGNTIYF. The CDR3, as DNA: TGTGCCAGTAGTGACCGGACAGTCTCTGGAAACACCATATATTTT.

The rearrangement uses TRBV28 and TRBJ1-2; D is ambiguous. CDR1 MDHEN and CDR2 SYDVKM come from the germline V gene. CDR3 length: 13 amino acids. The V end was cut by 6 bases, the J end by 3 bases, with 11 bases between. The CDR3 region is CASRHGVYYGYTF. The CDR3 DNA follows: TGTGCCAGCAGGCACGGGGTCTACTATGGCTACACCTTC.

The rearrangement joins TRBV7-6 to TRBJ1-1; TRBD1 agrees at 9 bases. Germline values: CDR1 SGHVS, CDR2 FNYEAQ. The junction had 3 bases not matched to a gene; V was cut back by 4 bases and J by 3 bases. The CDR3 sequence is 14 residues long. The CDR3 loop reads CASSSRQGDTEAFF. CDR3 coding DNA: TGTGCCAGCAGCTCTCGACAGGGGGACACTGAAGCTTTCTTT.

The J gene is TRBJ2-5, the V gene TRBV7-6; TRBD2 matches 7 bases. The germline gives CDR1 SGHVS, CDR2 FNYEAQ. With V trimmed by 0 bases and J by 7 bases, 5 bases remained unmatched. The CDR3 length is 14 residues. The CDR3 coding sequence is TGTGCCAGCAGCTTAGCGTCAAGGGAGGGGACCCAGTACTTC. Encoded protein: CASSLASREGTQYF. Supplemented by reference TRBV7-6 and TRBJ2-5, the full variable domain reads GAGVSQSPRYKVTKRGQDVALRCDPISGHVSLYWYRQALGQGPEFLTYFNYEAQQDKSGLPNDRFSAERPEGSISTLTIQRTEQRDSAMYRCASSLASREGTQYFGPGTRLLVL.

V is TRBV13 and J is TRBJ1-2, with D perhaps matching TRBD1 (5 bases). The germline CDR1 and CDR2 sequences are PRHDT and FYEKMQ (reference sequence). Trimming cost V 0 bases and J 5 bases, with 7 bases left between them. This CDR3 region has 13 residues. The CDR3 DNA sequence: TGTGCCAGCAGCTTAGGGGCAGGGTATGGCTACACCTTC. It codes for CASSLGAGYGYTF.

The V gene is TRBV7-2, the J gene TRBJ2-7, with a possible D match to TRBD1 (6 bases). Germline V gives CDR1 SGHTA, CDR2 FQGNSA. V was trimmed by 4 bases and J by 4 bases, leaving 14 bases between them. The CDR3 extends over 14 amino acids. In DNA form, the CDR3 reads TGTGCCAGCAGCTCAGGATGGGGGCAATACGAGCAGTACTTC. It specifies CASSSGWGQYEQYF.

This chain links TRBV19 with TRBJ1-5, with D hard to call. Trimming pared 3 bases from V and 1 base from J, leaving 7 bases between. Per the germline V gene, CDR1 is LNHDA and CDR2 is SQIVND (reference sequence). CDR3 length: 14 residues. The CDR3 spells CASSMYASNQPQHF. The CDR3 DNA reads TGTGCCAGTAGTATGTACGCGAGCAATCAGCCCCAGCATTTT.

V is TRBV13 and J is TRBJ2-1, with D possibly matching TRBD2 (6 bases). Per germline, CDR1 PRHDT and CDR2 FYEKMQ (reference sequence). This CDR3 is built from 12 residues. Trimming removed 2 bases at V and 11 bases at J, with 10 bases between. Here the CDR3 DNA reads TGTGCCAGCAGCTTAAGCGGGCCTAAGCAGTTCTTC. Protein product: CASSLSGPKQFF.

V and J are TRBV7-9 and TRBJ1-5; D is possibly TRBD1 (5 bases). This CDR3 has 15 residues. V dropped 2 bases and J dropped 4 bases, with 12 bases sitting between them. The germline V gene encodes CDR1 SEHNR and CDR2 FQNEAQ (reference sequence). DNA of the CDR3: TGTGCCAGCAGCTTAAAAGGGGCGGGAAATCAGCCCCAGCATTTT. It yields the protein CASSLKGAGNQPQHF.

The V and J genes are TRBV11-2 and TRBJ2-7, with 7 bases lining up with TRBD1. The trim removed 5 bases at V and 6 bases at J, leaving 4 bases unmatched. Germline CDR1 reads SGHAT; CDR2 reads FQNNGV. The CDR3 covers 12 residues. In nucleotides, the CDR3 is TGTGCCAGCAGCGAGACAGGGTTCGAGCAGTACTTC. It encodes CASSETGFEQYF.

The chain joins TRBV29-1 to TRBJ2-2, with D tentatively TRBD2 (5 bases). This CDR3 has 14 residues. Trimming took 7 bases from V and 6 from J, leaving 18 bases between them. Germline values: CDR1 SQVTM, CDR2 ANQGSEA. DNA of the CDR3: TGCAGCGCGAAGAATATGGGAGTGGCCGGGGAGCTGTTTTTT. Translated: CSAKNMGVAGELFF.

The chain joins TRBV28 to TRBJ2-7; D uncertain. This CDR3 is 12 amino acids long. V lost 7 bases, J lost 5 bases, and 12 bases lay in between. From germline, CDR1 is MDHEN and CDR2 SYDVKM. The CDR3 DNA reads TGTGCCAGCACTCGACAACCGCACGAGCAGTACTTC. Amino acids: CASTRQPHEQYF.

This rearrangement joins TRBV6-5 to TRBJ1-5; the D is unclear. Trimming took off 0 bases at V and 7 bases at J, with 13 bases between the two ends. Germline-derived CDR1 and CDR2 are MNHEY and SVGAGI. The CDR3 runs 15 residues. In DNA, the CDR3 is TGTGCCAGCAGTTACTCCGTGGACGGGAGGCAGCCCCAGCATTTT. Its protein is CASSYSVDGRQPQHF.

The chain couples TRBV5-1 to TRBJ2-2; no firm D call. Trimming removed 0 bases from V and 2 bases from J, with 5 bases in between. The germline CDR1 and CDR2 sequences are SGHRS and YFSETQ. This CDR3 spans 14 amino acids. CDR3 DNA sequence: TGCGCCAGCAGCTTGGGACAAAACACCGGGGAGCTGTTTTTT. Translated: CASSLGQNTGELFF.

The V call is TRBV4-1, the J call TRBJ1-2, with TRBD1 as a possible D gene (5 bases). The CDR3 spans 15 residues. Trimming took 0 bases from V and 3 from J, leaving 11 bases between them. Germline CDR1 reads MGHRA; CDR2 reads YSYEKL. As DNA, the CDR3 is TGCGCCAGCAGCCAAGAGACAGTGGACGACTATGGCTACACCTTC. Its protein is CASSQETVDDYGYTF.

This clone has a handful of counts. The CDR3, as DNA: TGTGCCTCCACTCCCGCGGCCCCCTACAATGAGCAGTTCTTC. The encoded protein is CASTPAAPYNEQFF. The chain recombines TRBV30 with TRBJ2-1; D not resolved. The CDR3 is 14 amino acids. CDR1 and CDR2 (germline): GTSNPN, SVGIG (reference sequence). V lost 7 bases, J lost 2 bases, and 15 bases lay in between.

The chain uses TRBV27 and TRBJ2-2, with 13 bases aligning to TRBD2. CDR3 length equals 18 residues. V trimming: 6 bases; J trimming: 6 bases; junction bases outside the gene matches: 13. CDR1 is MNHEY and CDR2 is SMNVEV in the germline V gene (reference sequence). CDR3 in amino acids: CASRQRTSGRAVAGELFF. CDR3 sequence (DNA): TGTGCCAGCAGACAGCGTACTAGCGGGAGGGCCGTCGCCGGGGAGCTGTTTTTT.

This rearrangement joins TRBV2 to TRBJ1-4; D is uncertain. The CDR3 totals 12 residues. Germline V gene lookup returns CDR1 SNHLY and CDR2 FYNNEI. The V and J ends lost 6 bases and 7 bases respectively, with 9 bases between them. CDR3: CASRGGSEKLFF. The DNA for the CDR3 is TGTGCCAGCAGGGGTGGGAGTGAAAAACTGTTTTTT.

The chain recombines TRBV6-1 with TRBJ2-7; 14 nucleotides match TRBD2. Trimming at V came to 4 bases and at J to 1 base, leaving 3 bases not matched to a gene. The CDR3 runs to 16 residues. Germline values: CDR1 MNHNS, CDR2 SASEGT. The CDR3 bases are TGTGCCAGCAGTGGGGGGACTAGCGGGAGTTCCTACGAGCAGTACTTC. This translates into CASSGGTSGSSYEQYF.

The chain combines TRBV6-5 with TRBJ1-1; tentative D call: TRBD1 (6 bases). In germline, CDR1 is MNHEY, CDR2 SVGAGI. V lost 7 bases to trimming and J lost 3 bases, with 12 bases between them. The CDR3 spans 13 residues. CDR3 protein: CASNGGADTEAFF. The CDR3 DNA sequence: TGTGCCAGCAATGGGGGCGCGGACACTGAAGCTTTCTTT.

A single count supports this clone. This rearrangement joins TRBV5-4 to TRBJ2-1; D perhaps matches TRBD1 (7 bases). This CDR3 comprises 13 residues. The germline gives CDR1 SGHNT, CDR2 YYREEE (reference sequence). Trimming left V 4 bases short and J 5 bases short, with 10 bases between. The CDR3 spells CASSRGTDNEQFF. Here the CDR3 DNA reads TGTGCCAGCAGCCGGGGGACAGACAATGAGCAGTTCTTC.

The genes are TRBV27 and TRBJ2-1; 14 nucleotides agree with TRBD2. The trim removed 3 bases at V and 10 bases at J, leaving 2 bases unmatched. The CDR3 is made up of 14 amino acids. Per the germline V gene, CDR1 is MNHEY and CDR2 is SMNVEV (reference sequence). The chain's CDR3 is CASSLGLAGAEQFF. CDR3 DNA sequence: TGTGCCAGCAGTTTGGGACTAGCGGGAGCGGAGCAGTTCTTC.

CDR3 sequence: CASSPGDLTGLSEQYF. In DNA, the CDR3 is TGTGCCAGCAGCCCCGGGGACCTCACAGGGCTGAGCGAGCAGTACTTC. V usage is TRBV28 and J usage is TRBJ2-7, with D maybe TRBD1 (6 bases). Per the germline V gene, CDR1 is MDHEN and CDR2 is SYDVKM. V shed 6 bases and J shed 6 bases, with 24 bases lying between them. The CDR3 extends over 16 amino acids.

The rearrangement joins TRBV6-1 to TRBJ2-1, with D unresolved. The germline V gene has CDR1 MNHNS and CDR2 SASEGT. The CDR3 contains 13 residues. The V gene lost 3 bases and the J gene lost 9 bases, with 12 bases spanning the gap. CDR3 amino acids: CASSDAIVSEQFF. In nucleotides, the CDR3 is TGTGCCAGCAGTGATGCCATAGTTTCTGAGCAGTTCTTC.

The chain joins TRBV27 to TRBJ2-3, with D possibly being TRBD1 (6 bases). Germline-derived CDR1 and CDR2 are MNHEY and SMNVEV (reference sequence). Trimming pared 6 bases from V and 7 bases from J, leaving 23 bases between. There are 16 residues in the CDR3. CDR3 bases: TGTGCCAGCAGCGCAAATACAGGGCCCGACAAGAATACGCAGTATTTT. It encodes CASSANTGPDKNTQYF.

The chain uses TRBV2 and TRBJ1-2; 10 bases agree with TRBD1. The V and J ends lost 4 bases and 8 bases, in that order; junction bases with no gene match: 13. There are 16 residues in the CDR3. CDR1 SNHLY and CDR2 FYNNEI come from the germline V gene. In nucleotides, the CDR3 is TGTGCCAGCAGTGTATCTGCCGGGACAGGGGCTGGGGGCTACACCTTC. Translated, it gives CASSVSAGTGAGGYTF.